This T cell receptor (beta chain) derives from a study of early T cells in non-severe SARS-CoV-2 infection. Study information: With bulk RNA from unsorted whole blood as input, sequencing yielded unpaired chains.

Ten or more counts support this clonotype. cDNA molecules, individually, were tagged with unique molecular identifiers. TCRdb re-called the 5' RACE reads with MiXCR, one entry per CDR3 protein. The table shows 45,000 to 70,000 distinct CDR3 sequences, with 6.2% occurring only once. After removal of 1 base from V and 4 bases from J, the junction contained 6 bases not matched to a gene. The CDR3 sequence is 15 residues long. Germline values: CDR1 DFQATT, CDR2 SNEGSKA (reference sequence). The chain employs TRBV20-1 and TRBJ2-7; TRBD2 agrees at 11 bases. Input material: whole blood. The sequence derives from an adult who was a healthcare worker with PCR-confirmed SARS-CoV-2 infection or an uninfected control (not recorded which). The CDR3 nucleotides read TGCAGTGCTAGAGTTAGCGGGGGGGCTAGGTACGAGCAGTACTTC. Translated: CSARVSGGARYEQYF.